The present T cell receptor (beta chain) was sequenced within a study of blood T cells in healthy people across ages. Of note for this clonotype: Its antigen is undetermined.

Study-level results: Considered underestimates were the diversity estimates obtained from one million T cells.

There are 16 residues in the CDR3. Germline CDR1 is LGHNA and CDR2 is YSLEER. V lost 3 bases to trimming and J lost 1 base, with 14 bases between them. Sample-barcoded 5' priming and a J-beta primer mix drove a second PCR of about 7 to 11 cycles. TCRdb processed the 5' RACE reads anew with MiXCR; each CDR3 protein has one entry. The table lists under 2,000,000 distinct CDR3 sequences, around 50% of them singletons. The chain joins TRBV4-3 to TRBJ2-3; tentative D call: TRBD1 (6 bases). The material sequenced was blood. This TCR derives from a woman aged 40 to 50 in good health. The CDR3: CASSQRGRQGTDTQYF. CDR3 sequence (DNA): TGCGCCAGCAGCCAGAGGGGCAGACAGGGCACAGATACGCAGTATTTT.